The T cell receptor delta chain under discussion was sequenced for a study of gammadelta T cells in human blood. The study's findings and limits: Polyclonal expansion of innate γδ T cells after birth appeared microbially driven.

Of note for this clone: Its antigen is still unknown.

Germline CDR1 and CDR2: TSWWSYY and QGS. With 1 base clipped from V and 2 bases from J, the junction kept 22 bases outside the gene matches. This CDR3 has 23 amino acids. TCRdb re-called the RT-PCR reads through CATT. The table records fewer than 350 delta-chain clones, approximately 17% of them present only once. The chain employs TRDV1 and TRDJ1, with 13 bases identical to TRDD3. This TCR was recovered from a human donor. Sequencing used non-Vgamma9Vdelta2 gamma-delta T cells from infant blood. The CDR3, as DNA: TGTGCTCTTGGGGAACGCTTGGGATCGTCCTTATACTGGGGGATACGCGGGACCGATAAACTCATCTTT. Amino acid sequence: CALGERLGSSLYWGIRGTDKLIF.